Listed here are 25 T cell receptor beta chains from one sample, sequenced in a study of control samples from healthy donors and cancer patients. Clones were sequenced by immunoSEQ multiplex PCR, and TCRdb holds only the in-frame ones, with some missing. The top ten clones hold 2% to 3% of a sample with about 98,000 clones, 92% of them seen once. Sequencing used blood. The receptors originated from a woman aged 18 to 35 in good health.

The CDR3 region has the DNA TGTGCCAGCACCCCCGAGGATGGTGATGAAGCTTTCTTT. Protein product: CASTPEDGDEAFF. The V gene is TRBV7-9, the J gene TRBJ1-1; D gene uncertain. Germline V gives CDR1 SEHNR, CDR2 FQNEAQ (reference sequence). V lost 7 bases to trimming and J lost 7 bases, with 16 bases between them. This CDR3 region has 13 residues.

V and J are TRBV5-5 and TRBJ1-1; D perhaps matches TRBD1 (5 bases). The ends were cut back, 1 base at V and 0 bases at J, with 7 bases in the middle. The CDR3 extends over 14 amino acids. Germline CDR1 and CDR2: SGHKS and YYEKEE (reference sequence). CDR3 coding DNA: TGTGCCAGCAGCTTGACGGGACTGAACACTGAAGCTTTCTTT. It codes for CASSLTGLNTEAFF. Full variable domain (outside the CDR3, taken from reference TRBV5-5 and TRBJ1-1): DAGVTQSPTHLIKTRGQQVTLRCSPISGHKSVSWYQQVLGQGPQFIFQYYEKEERGRGNFPDRFSARQFPNYSSELNVNALLLGDSALYLCASSLTGLNTEAFFGQGTRLTVV.

V usage is TRBV5-1 and J usage is TRBJ2-4; TRBD1 agrees at 12 bases. The CDR3 is made up of 18 amino acids. Trimming at V came to 3 bases and at J to 0 bases, leaving 7 bases not matched to a gene. Germline loops: CDR1 SGHRS, CDR2 YFSETQ. The DNA of the CDR3 is TGCGCCAGCAGCTCGGGGACAGGGGGCTTCCTAGCCAAAAACATTCAGTACTTC. It yields the protein CASSSGTGGFLAKNIQYF.

This chain links TRBV24-1 with TRBJ1-5; weak D call: TRBD1 (5 bases). Germline V lookup: CDR1 KGHDR, CDR2 SFDVKD. The CDR3 covers 14 residues. Trimming stripped 4 bases from V and 4 bases from J, with 10 bases between. CDR3 residues: CATSDPQGNQPQHF. The CDR3 coding sequence is TGTGCCACCAGTGACCCCCAGGGAAATCAGCCCCAGCATTTT.

J is TRBJ2-7 and V is TRBV2, with 8 bases aligning to TRBD1. V gave up 3 bases and J gave up 6 bases; unmatched junction bases: 7. CDR1 and CDR2 from the germline V gene are SNHLY and FYNNEI. This CDR3 spans 14 amino acids. The CDR3 bases are TGTGCCAGCAGTGAGTGGACAGGGCCAGGCGAGCAGTACTTC. Protein: CASSEWTGPGEQYF. Together with reference TRBV2 and TRBJ2-7, the CDR3 gives the full variable domain: EPEVTQTPSHQVTQMGQEVILRCVPISNHLYFYWYRQILGQKVEFLVSFYNNEISEKSEIFDDQFSVERPDGSNFTLKIRSTKLEDSAMYFCASSEWTGPGEQYFGPGTRLTVT.

The rearrangement uses TRBV15 and TRBJ1-4; no firm D call. V dropped 1 base and J dropped 8 bases, with 20 bases sitting between them. CDR1 is LNHNV, CDR2 YYDKDF, per germline (reference sequence). The CDR3 loop spans 17 amino acids. The CDR3 here is CATSRGPSGKRGEKLFF. In nucleotides, the CDR3 is TGTGCCACCAGCAGAGGCCCCTCCGGGAAGAGAGGAGAAAAACTGTTTTTT.

The CDR3 bases are TGTGCCAGCAGCTGGACAGGGGGTAATCAGCCCCAGCATTTT. It is translated as CASSWTGGNQPQHF. This chain connects TRBV27 to TRBJ1-5; 10 bases align to TRBD1. This CDR3 is built from 14 residues. The germline gives CDR1 MNHEY, CDR2 SMNVEV (reference sequence). J gave up 4 bases and V 6 bases, and 3 bases lay outside the gene matches.

The rearrangement joins TRBV3-1 (or the pseudogene TRBV3-2) to TRBJ2-2; no clear D. Germline loops: CDR1 LGHDT, CDR2 YNNKEL (reference sequence). Trimming removed 10 bases from V and 1 base from J, with 4 bases in between. The CDR3 runs 11 residues. This chain's CDR3 is CATRNTGELFF. CDR3 DNA sequence: TGTGCCACGAGGAACACCGGGGAGCTGTTTTTT.

The chain couples TRBV6-6 to TRBJ2-2; perhaps TRBD1 as D (5 bases). CDR3 length equals 12 residues. Germline loops: CDR1 MNHNY, CDR2 SVGAGI (reference sequence). Trimming shortened V by 7 bases and J by 5 bases, and 8 bases separated the two germline ends. The CDR3 loop reads CASITGTGELFF. For the CDR3, the DNA is TGTGCCAGCATCACAGGAACCGGGGAGCTGTTTTTT.

The V and J genes are TRBV6-1 and TRBJ2-1, with TRBD2 as a possible D gene (5 bases). Trimming removed 1 base at V and 3 bases at J, with 10 bases between. The CDR3 consists of 15 residues. Germline V gene data show CDR1 as MNHNS and CDR2 as SASEGT. The CDR3 is CASSEEDGNYNEQFF. Written as DNA, the CDR3 is TGTGCCAGCAGTGAAGAGGACGGGAACTACAATGAGCAGTTCTTC.

The CDR3 reads CASSYSNPPASGRTTDTQYF. As DNA, the CDR3 is TGTGCCAGCAGTTACTCGAACCCTCCGGCTAGCGGGAGGACGACAGATACGCAGTATTTT. The chain recombines TRBV6-2 or TRBV6-3 with TRBJ2-3; 11 nucleotides align to TRBD2. The germline gives CDR1 MNHEY, CDR2 SVGEGT. V shed 0 bases and J 3 bases; nucleotides not matched to a gene: 14. The CDR3 is made up of 20 amino acids.

This chain links TRBV11-3 with TRBJ2-7; no clear D gene. Trimming removed 2 bases at V and 2 bases at J, with 10 bases between. Germline values: CDR1 SGHNT, CDR2 YENEEA. This CDR3 contains 14 residues. Here the CDR3 reads CASSLLDRPYEQYF. The CDR3 region has the DNA TGTGCCAGCAGCTTATTGGACCGACCCTACGAGCAGTACTTC.

This clone was seen just once. V gene TRBV4-3 combines with J gene TRBJ2-3; D not resolved. Germline CDR1 is LGHNA and CDR2 is YSLEER. The CDR3 covers 15 residues. The germline V and J ends were trimmed by 1 base and 3 bases, with 11 bases remaining between them. CDR3 sequence reads: CASSQVGLETDTQYF. In DNA, the CDR3 is TGCGCCAGCAGCCAAGTTGGCCTAGAGACAGATACGCAGTATTTT.

CDR3 loop: CASSQSAGNTEAFF. CDR3 nucleotides: TGTGCCAGCAGCCAGAGCGCCGGAAACACTGAAGCTTTCTTT. The chain links TRBV3-1 (or the pseudogene TRBV3-2) to TRBJ1-1; D gene ambiguous. The germline CDR1 and CDR2 sequences are LGHDT and YNNKEL (reference sequence). V lost 3 bases, J lost 2 bases, and 10 bases lay in between. The CDR3 is 14 residues long.

V gene TRBV6-2 or TRBV6-3 combines with J gene TRBJ1-2; D gene ambiguous. CDR1 and CDR2 (germline): MNHEY, SVGEGT. CDR3 size: 14 residues. Trimming stripped 6 bases from V and 1 base from J, with 12 bases between. The CDR3 DNA reads TGTGCCAGCAGCCAGTCGTCCATTAACTATGGCTACACCTTC. It specifies CASSQSSINYGYTF.

The chain joins TRBV11-1 to TRBJ1-1; D gene uncertain. V gave up 6 bases and J gave up 5 bases, with 16 bases separating them. CDR1 is SGHAT and CDR2 is FQDESV in the germline V gene (reference sequence). The CDR3 covers 14 residues. CDR3 sequence (DNA): TGTGCCAGCAGGCCCAGGTCGGTTGGGACTGAAGCTTTCTTT. Protein product: CASRPRSVGTEAFF.

V usage is TRBV12-3 or TRBV12-4 and J usage is TRBJ2-7; unclear D gene. This CDR3 is built from 11 residues. The V and J ends lost 5 bases and 10 bases respectively, with 12 bases between them. DNA of the CDR3: TGTGCCAGCAGTGCTAGGGAAAATCAGTACTTC. Its translation: CASSARENQYF.

The gene calls are TRBV27 and TRBJ2-1; 10 nucleotides line up with TRBD2. The CDR3 consists of 15 residues. V was pared by 7 bases and J by 7 bases, with 10 bases of the junction left unmatched. CDR1 is MNHEY and CDR2 is SMNVEV in the germline V gene (reference sequence). CDR3 nucleotides: TGTGCCAGCAAAATAGCGGGAGGCCGAAGGAATGAGCAGTTCTTC. Translating it yields CASKIAGGRRNEQFF.

This clone was observed a single time. This chain uses TRBV19 with TRBJ2-5; TRBD2 aligns across 8 bases. In germline, CDR1 is LNHDA, CDR2 SQIVND (reference sequence). V trimming: 6 bases; J trimming: 9 bases; junction bases outside the gene matches: 12. This CDR3 has 14 residues. CDR3 sequence: CASSPGLAAGSQYF. The CDR3 bases are TGTGCCAGTAGCCCCGGACTAGCAGCGGGGTCCCAGTACTTC.

The chain is built from TRBV6-5 and TRBJ2-5, with a possible D match to TRBD2 (7 bases). The CDR3 sequence is 15 residues long. V lost 0 bases to trimming and J lost 2 bases, with 10 bases between them. Germline assignment: CDR1 MNHEY and CDR2 SVGAGI. The CDR3 nucleotides read TGTGCCAGCAGTTACTCGGGGGGGCAGCAAGAGACCCAGTACTTC. It encodes CASSYSGGQQETQYF.

The chain uses TRBV19 and TRBJ1-1; D not resolved. The germline CDR1 and CDR2 sequences are LNHDA and SQIVND (reference sequence). The CDR3 spans 12 residues. Trimming removed 7 bases at V and 4 bases at J, with 10 bases between. DNA for the CDR3: TGTGCCAGTAATGTGGGGAGCACTGAAGCTTTCTTT. Translated, it gives CASNVGSTEAFF.

V usage is TRBV6-5 and J usage is TRBJ2-1; the match to TRBD1 covers 8 bases. The ends lost 7 bases at V and 4 bases at J; junction bases unmatched: 9. CDR3 size: 15 residues. Looked up from germline, CDR1 is MNHEY and CDR2 is SVGAGI. CDR3 DNA: TGTGCCAGCATTCCCCCGGGACAGGCTTACAATGAGCAGTTCTTC. It codes for CASIPPGQAYNEQFF.

The genes are TRBV28 and TRBJ1-1; D call uncertain. Germline loops: CDR1 MDHEN, CDR2 SYDVKM. V lost 1 base, J lost 5 bases, and 5 bases lay in between. This CDR3 is 12 amino acids long. In nucleotides, the CDR3 is TGTGCCAGCAGTTTATTCGAGACTGAAGCTTTCTTT. It specifies CASSLFETEAFF.

This clone was seen just once. The chain couples TRBV3-1 (or the pseudogene TRBV3-2) to TRBJ2-1; 10 nucleotides agree with TRBD2. The CDR3 covers 14 residues. The germline V gene has CDR1 LGHDT and CDR2 YNNKEL (reference sequence). The J segment lost 15 bases and the V segment lost 1 base, leaving 9 bases of the junction unmatched. CDR3 nucleotide sequence: TGTGCCAGCAGCCAAGGGAGGGCTAGCGGGGGATGGTTCTTC. Protein sequence: CASSQGRASGGWFF.

The gene calls are TRBV10-2 and TRBJ2-2, with 11 bases matching TRBD2. Germline CDR1 is WSHSY and CDR2 is SAAADI. The CDR3 runs 15 residues. After removal of 5 bases from V and 7 bases from J, the junction contained 6 bases not matched to a gene. CDR3 region: CASSWLAGGGGELFF. In nucleotides, the CDR3 is TGCGCCAGCAGTTGGCTAGCGGGGGGTGGCGGGGAGCTGTTTTTT.